This TCR beta chain was retrieved from a study of T cells after yellow fever vaccination. Unmatched junction bases numbered 6, after V lost 5 bases and J lost 2 bases. CDR3 length: 15 residues. The V gene's germline CDR1 is SGHRS and CDR2 YFSETQ. Via MiXCR, TCRdb re-called the 5' RACE reads, giving one row per CDR3 protein. The sample has 300,000 to 350,000 distinct CDR3 sequences, 4% to 5.5% seen once. The sample holds many counts of this clonotype. V gene TRBV5-1 combines with J gene TRBJ2-2; TRBD1 aligns across 7 bases. The sequencing here drew on PBMCs, taken 15 days after the yellow fever booster vaccination. The clonotype was recovered from a man in his late teens or twenties who received the YFV17D yellow fever vaccine. CDR3 DNA: TGCGCCAGCAGTACCGGGACAGTCAACACCGGGGAGCTGTTTTTT. The encoded protein is CASSTGTVNTGELFF.